This T cell receptor (beta chain) was obtained from a study of T cells in Graves' hyperthyroidism and ophthalmopathy. Trimming stripped 3 bases from V and 6 bases from J, with 17 bases between. Germline loops: CDR1 KGHDR, CDR2 SFDVKD. The CDR3 has 16 residues. The source material, RNA transcripts, was used to amplify TCR beta CDR3 regions. First-round RT-PCR with HTBI primers amplified the TCR CDR3 region. TCRdb processed the multiplex PCR reads anew with MiXCR; each CDR3 protein has one entry. In the table there are hundreds of thousands of distinct CDR3 sequences, about 45% of which are singletons. Uncontrolled infection, other autoimmune disease, pregnancy or lactation barred patients from enrollment. Diagnoses used clinical symptoms, serum thyroxine and TRAb, thyroid ultrasound and orbital computed tomography. The study, taken as a whole, reports: From stable hyperthyroidism, ophthalmopathy was separated by a 13 V-J model. Researchers found most expanded thyroid clonotypes above 0.001 in blood as well.

Notes on this clonotype: Its antigen remains unknown.

The TCR comes from an adult man with Graves' disease, either hyperthyroidism or ophthalmopathy (not recorded which). This chain connects TRBV24-1 to TRBJ1-5, with D tentatively TRBD1 (6 bases). Source material: peripheral blood or thyroid tissue (not recorded which). For the CDR3, the DNA is TGTGCCACCAGTGATCGCGGAACAGGGAGTAGTCAGCCCCAGCATTTT. Its translation: CATSDRGTGSSQPQHF.